This T cell receptor beta chain originates from a study of T cell changes during pregnancy in multiple sclerosis. The CDR3 has 13 residues. Germline lookup yields CDR1 GTSNPN and CDR2 SVGIG (reference sequence). Unmatched junction bases numbered 3, after V lost 4 bases and J lost 4 bases. This clone appeared a single time. Generated by immunoSEQ multiplex PCR, the TCRdb table keeps only in-frame clones and is missing some. This sample has around 97,000 clones; roughly nine tenths occur once, and the top ten carry 0.75% to 0.95%. The source is a female donor with multiple sclerosis, enrolled in a pregnancy study. V is TRBV30 and J is TRBJ2-1; 8 bases agree with TRBD1. This specimen consisted of peripheral blood, obtained after pregnancy. CDR3 region: CAWNGDRYNEQFF. DNA of the CDR3: TGTGCCTGGAACGGGGACAGGTACAATGAGCAGTTCTTC.